This T cell receptor (beta chain) was obtained from a study of T and B cells in COVID-19 patients. Study overall: Blood was sampled from COVID-19 patients who were either actively infected or recovered. Active-infection patients were older, median roughly 73 years, than recovered patients, median around 35 years.

Blood genomic DNA input for TRB amplification was 250-500 ng. Multiplex PCR with BIOMED2 TRB-A/B primer pools amplified TRB rearrangements. TCRdb independently ran MiXCR on the multiplex PCR reads; one entry per CDR3 protein. The table shows about 3,100 distinct CDR3 sequences, with approximately 22% occurring only once. The sequencing sample was made of blood. The TCR originated in a human donor with active COVID-19.

CDR3 DNA: TGTGCCAGTAGTATAGGTGGGACAGGACTCACAGATACGCAGTATTTT. It encodes CASSIGGTGLTDTQYF. The chain combines TRBV19 with TRBJ2-3, with 8 bases lining up with TRBD1. CDR1 is LNHDA, CDR2 SQIVND, per germline (reference sequence). V trimming: 1 base; J trimming: 2 bases; junction bases outside the gene matches: 5. CDR3 length: 16 residues.